This T cell receptor (beta chain) was captured by sequencing in a study of T cells in Graves' hyperthyroidism and ophthalmopathy. Those with hyperthyroidism were 18 to 65 years old, newly diagnosed, and ill for under 2 months. The source material, RNA transcripts, was used to amplify TCR beta CDR3 regions. A set of HTBI primers served as the primers for a first-round RT-PCR of the TCR CDR3. TCRdb ran MiXCR on the multiplex PCR reads and lists one entry per CDR3 protein. This sample has roughly 510,000 distinct CDR3 sequences, with 20% to 25% found just once. This CDR3 has 15 amino acids. Germline V lookup: CDR1 MNHNS, CDR2 SASEGT. V lost 5 bases to trimming and J lost 5 bases; unmatched junction nucleotides: 9. This clonotype was detected ten times or more.

Sequenced input: blood. The chain couples TRBV6-1 to TRBJ1-5, with 7 positions matching TRBD1. The TCR sequence derives from a man aged 18 to 35 with Graves' hyperthyroidism. The DNA for the CDR3 is TGTGCCAGCAGTCTTAGCGGGACAGCTGATCAGCCCCAGCATTTT. As protein: CASSLSGTADQPQHF.